One and the same sample provided the 24 T cell receptor beta chains below, sequenced in a study of beta chain features in type 1 diabetes. Sequencing targeted expressed TCRB transcripts, as all isolated RNA had been reverse transcribed. Profiled with immunoSEQ multiplex PCR; TCRdb holds only in-frame clones, not every one. The sample has about 150,000 clones; approximately 8.1% are singletons. The sequenced material came from central memory CD4+ T cells from blood. The receptors derive from a young man in good health.

This clone was recorded a few times. The V and J genes are TRBV18 and TRBJ1-5, with 10 bases aligning to TRBD1. The CDR3 sequence is 17 residues long. Germline lookup yields CDR1 KGHSH and CDR2 LQKENI. V lost 3 bases, J lost 4 bases, and 9 bases stayed unmatched. The CDR3 sequence is CASSPNTGTGANQPQHF. The CDR3 DNA sequence: TGTGCCAGCTCACCCAATACCGGGACAGGGGCTAATCAGCCCCAGCATTTT.

This sequence joins TRBV29-1 and TRBJ2-7; weak D call: TRBD1 (5 bases). Trimming stripped 5 bases from V and 0 bases from J, with 14 bases between. This CDR3 comprises 14 residues. Germline assignment: CDR1 SQVTM and CDR2 ANQGSEA. DNA of the CDR3: TGCAGCGTTCGAGACAGAATTCCCTCCTACGAGCAGTACTTC. It encodes CSVRDRIPSYEQYF.

The chain has TRBV10-3 and TRBJ2-7, with 7 bases identical to TRBD2. The CDR3 has 15 amino acids. Germline CDR1 ENHRY, CDR2 SYGVKD. V lost 4 bases, J lost 0 bases, and 6 bases stayed unmatched. The CDR3 reads CAISGGSSGSYEQYF. The CDR3 bases are TGTGCCATCAGTGGGGGGTCTAGCGGCTCCTACGAGCAGTACTTC.

This clone was picked up many times. V is TRBV5-6 and J is TRBJ2-5, with no clear D. The germline V gene encodes CDR1 SGHDT and CDR2 YYEEEE. This CDR3 contains 15 residues. V lost 2 bases, J lost 4 bases, and 15 bases lay in between. As DNA, the CDR3 is TGTGCCAGCAGCTTAAGGCGGCAGACGGGAGAGACCCAGTACTTC. It encodes CASSLRRQTGETQYF. Full variable domain (missing parts from reference TRBV5-6 and TRBJ2-5): DAGVTQSPTHLIKTRGQQVTLRCSPKSGHDTVSWYQQALGQGPQFIFQYYEEEERQRGNFPDRFSGHQFPNYSSELNVNALLLGDSALYLCASSLRRQTGETQYFGPGTRLLVL.

This clone turned up a few times. The rearrangement uses TRBV27 and TRBJ2-1, with 12 bases that match TRBD2. V shed 8 bases and J 10 bases; nucleotides not matched to a gene: 3. The CDR3 has 12 residues. Germline V gene data show CDR1 as MNHEY and CDR2 as SMNVEV (reference sequence). For the CDR3, the DNA is TGTGCCAGCGCCGGACTAGCGGGGGAGCAGTTCTTC. The encoded protein is CASAGLAGEQFF.

The chain recombines TRBV19 with TRBJ1-2, with no clear D. Germline assignment: CDR1 LNHDA and CDR2 SQIVND (reference sequence). This CDR3 region has 12 residues. V lost 2 bases to trimming and J lost 4 bases, with 5 bases between them. CDR3 in amino acids: CASSISGYGYTF. Written as DNA, the CDR3 is TGTGCCAGTAGTATATCGGGCTATGGCTACACCTTC.

This clone was seen ten or more times. The chain uses TRBV30 and TRBJ1-2, with D hard to call. In germline, CDR1 is GTSNPN, CDR2 SVGIG (reference sequence). V lost 0 bases, J lost 4 bases, and 3 bases lay in between. CDR3 size: 11 residues. CDR3 nucleotides: TGTGCCTGGAGTGTCGGCTATGGCTACACCTTC. Its protein product is CAWSVGYGYTF.

V and J are TRBV28 and TRBJ2-4, with D uncertain. With 7 bases removed from V and 0 bases from J, the gap between germline ends came to 16 bases. There are 16 residues in the CDR3. Germline CDR1 reads MDHEN; CDR2 reads SYDVKM. DNA of the CDR3: TGTGCCAGCAACGATGGTACTGCCCTAGCCAAAAACATTCAGTACTTC. This sequence encodes CASNDGTALAKNIQYF.

This clone was found once. The chain combines TRBV7-6 with TRBJ2-1; TRBD1 matches at 7 bases. Trimming at V came to 7 bases and at J to 7 bases, leaving 10 bases not matched to a gene. Germline values: CDR1 SGHVS, CDR2 FNYEAQ. The CDR3 has 14 residues. CDR3 loop: CASTRSRGWNEQFF. As DNA, the CDR3 is TGTGCCAGCACCCGATCCAGGGGGTGGAATGAGCAGTTCTTC.

This clone was seen more than once but under ten times. V and J are TRBV5-8 and TRBJ2-5; D unclear. Looked up from germline, CDR1 is SGHTS and CDR2 is YDEGEE. This CDR3 region has 14 residues. V lost 3 bases, J lost 1 base, and 10 bases lay in between. CDR3 amino acids: CASSSRQIQETQYF. The CDR3 nucleotides are TGTGCCAGCAGCTCCAGACAAATCCAAGAGACCCAGTACTTC.

Of note for this clone: The sample carries other DNA sequences with the same CDR3. This chain connects TRBV30 to TRBJ2-3; 9 bases match TRBD1. The CDR3 length is 13 residues. Germline CDR1 GTSNPN, CDR2 SVGIG (reference sequence). Trimming at V came to 3 bases and at J to 3 bases, leaving 1 base not matched to a gene. CDR3 DNA: TGTGCCTGGAGAGGACAGGGGACAGATACGCAGTATTTT. The encoded protein is CAWRGQGTDTQYF. The variable domain in full, with the rest retrieved from reference TRBV30 and TRBJ2-3, is SQTIHQWPATLVQPVGSPLSLECTVEGTSNPNLYWYRQAAGRGLQLLFYSVGIGQISSEVPQNLSASRPQDRQFILSSKKLLLSDSGFYLCAWRGQGTDTQYFGPGTRLTVL.

There are many counts of this clone. The chain has TRBV4-2 and TRBJ2-3; TRBD2 matches at 8 bases. CDR3 size: 15 residues. The V gene's germline CDR1 is LGHNA and CDR2 YNFKEQ. V was pared by 1 base and J by 2 bases, with 2 bases of the junction left unmatched. The CDR3 reads CASSQAGGNTDTQYF. Here the CDR3 DNA reads TGTGCCAGCAGCCAAGCGGGGGGGAACACAGATACGCAGTATTTT.

This rearrangement joins TRBV7-3 to TRBJ2-7; TRBD2 aligns across 10 bases. V lost 0 bases and J lost 7; bases outside the gene matches: 6. CDR1 and CDR2 from the germline V gene are SGHTA and FQGTGA. The CDR3 has 15 amino acids. The CDR3 spells CASSLTTSGLTEQYF. The CDR3 DNA reads as TGTGCCAGCAGCTTAACGACTAGCGGGCTCACGGAGCAGTACTTC.

This clone was seen a few times. The V and J genes are TRBV2 and TRBJ1-2; a possible D gene is TRBD1 (6 bases). CDR1 and CDR2 from the germline V gene are SNHLY and FYNNEI. This CDR3 is 15 amino acids long. Trimming took 8 bases from V and 2 from J, leaving 18 bases between them. The CDR3 spells CASDRGQGSNYGYTF. The DNA for the CDR3 is TGTGCCAGCGACAGAGGGCAGGGGTCCAACTATGGCTACACCTTC.

The chain links TRBV27 to TRBJ1-1; TRBD1 matches 10 bases. The germline gives CDR1 MNHEY, CDR2 SMNVEV (reference sequence). The CDR3 consists of 16 residues. Losses at the gene ends were 5 bases for V and 1 base for J; bases not matched to a gene: 7. The CDR3 DNA reads as TGTGCCAGCAGTCCCCGACAGGGGGCTGGGAACACTGAAGCTTTCTTT. Amino acid sequence: CASSPRQGAGNTEAFF.

The CDR3 region is CASSFGGSSSYNEQFF. The CDR3 DNA reads TGCGCCAGCAGCTTTGGGGGGTCGAGCTCCTACAATGAGCAGTTCTTC. The genes are TRBV5-1 and TRBJ2-1, with TRBD2 as a possible D gene (6 bases). This CDR3 comprises 16 residues. Between the trimmed V and J ends, which lost 2 bases and 0 bases, there was a span of 12 bases. From germline, CDR1 is SGHRS and CDR2 YFSETQ.

This clone has a count of ten or more. The V gene is TRBV28, the J gene TRBJ2-1; perhaps TRBD1 as D (6 bases). Germline V gene data show CDR1 as MDHEN and CDR2 as SYDVKM. This CDR3 is 14 amino acids long. With 6 bases removed from V and 5 bases from J, the gap between germline ends came to 14 bases. This CDR3 is CASRTGFRHNEQFF. The CDR3 coding sequence is TGTGCCAGCAGGACAGGTTTCCGGCACAATGAGCAGTTCTTC. Supplemented by reference TRBV28 and TRBJ2-1, the full variable domain reads DVKVTQSSRYLVKRTGEKVFLECVQDMDHENMFWYRQDPGLGLRLIYFSYDVKMKEKGDIPEGYSVSREKKERFSLILESASTNQTSMYLCASRTGFRHNEQFFGPGTRLTVL.

This clone was found a few times. The gene calls are TRBV6-5 and TRBJ1-2; possibly TRBD1 for D (5 bases). The CDR3 contains 14 residues. The V gene lost 6 bases and the J gene lost 4 bases, with 15 bases spanning the gap. Germline V lookup: CDR1 MNHEY, CDR2 SVGAGI. This CDR3 reads CASSPGDRVYGYTF. DNA for the CDR3: TGTGCCAGCAGCCCAGGAGACAGAGTCTATGGCTACACCTTC.

This chain joins TRBV7-6 and TRBJ1-4; D possibly corresponds to TRBD1 (5 bases). Trimming shortened V by 5 bases and J by 0 bases, and 16 bases separated the two germline ends. Germline CDR1 is SGHVS and CDR2 is FNYEAQ. The CDR3 is made up of 17 amino acids. The CDR3 DNA reads as TGTGCCAGCAGCCTTAGTACAGTGACAGCAACTAATGAAAAACTGTTTTTT. This translates into CASSLSTVTATNEKLFF.

This clone was counted a few times. The gene calls are TRBV9 and TRBJ2-3, with D possibly being TRBD2 (6 bases). This CDR3 comprises 14 residues. Germline CDR1 SGDLS, CDR2 YYNGEE. V lost 3 bases and J lost 0, with 8 bases in between. The CDR3 DNA follows: TGTGCCAGCAGCGCCCGGGAGAGCACAGATACGCAGTATTTT. It specifies CASSARESTDTQYF.

The rearrangement links TRBV7-2 to TRBJ1-1; D perhaps matches TRBD1 (6 bases). CDR1 is SGHTA, CDR2 FQGNSA, per germline. This CDR3 region has 16 residues. Trimming stripped 2 bases from V and 4 bases from J, with 17 bases between. CDR3 residues: CASSLTSAGAGTEAFF. DNA for the CDR3: TGTGCCAGCAGCTTAACTTCGGCAGGGGCGGGCACTGAAGCTTTCTTT.

The sample holds a few counts of this clone. The gene calls are TRBV14 and TRBJ1-1, with D possibly matching TRBD1 (5 bases). Per the germline V gene, CDR1 is SGHDN and CDR2 is FVKESK. V was trimmed by 2 bases and J by 1 base, leaving 8 bases between them. There are 14 residues in the CDR3. CDR3 amino acids: CASSQWGGNTEAFF. DNA of the CDR3: TGTGCCAGCAGCCAATGGGGGGGGAACACTGAAGCTTTCTTT.

This clone was counted only a few times. The chain joins TRBV6-1 to TRBJ2-7; 7 positions agree with TRBD2. Germline V gives CDR1 MNHNS, CDR2 SASEGT. V dropped 5 bases and J dropped 4; count of bases not matched to a gene: 11. The CDR3 extends over 15 amino acids. The CDR3 region has the DNA TGTGCCAGCAGTTCCCTGCGGTCGGGGGGATACGAGCAGTACTTC. Residues: CASSSLRSGGYEQYF.

This clone was found once. The V gene is TRBV7-3, the J gene TRBJ2-1; D possibly corresponds to TRBD1 (5 bases). The V gene's germline CDR1 is SGHTA and CDR2 FQGTGA. The CDR3 has 13 amino acids. V was cut by 3 bases and J by 4 bases, with 7 bases left in between. This CDR3 is CASSLTVYNEQFF. The CDR3 bases are TGTGCCAGCAGCTTGACAGTTTACAATGAGCAGTTCTTC. Full variable domain (outside the CDR3, taken from reference TRBV7-3 and TRBJ2-1): GAGVSQTPSNKVTEKGKYVELRCDPISGHTALYWYRQSLGQGPEFLIYFQGTGAADDSGLPNDRFFAVRPEGSVSTLKIQRTERGDSAVYLCASSLTVYNEQFFGPGTRLTVL.